The sequence of this T cell receptor beta chain was determined in a study of T cells in Graves' hyperthyroidism and ophthalmopathy. Findings and limits, study-wide: Stable hyperthyroidism and ophthalmopathy were separated using 13 V-J signatures.

The investigators amplified TCR beta CDR3 regions from RNA transcripts. The HTBI set primed first-round TCR CDR3 RT-PCR. Via MiXCR, TCRdb re-called the multiplex PCR reads, giving one row per CDR3 protein. Here the sample spans 400,000 to 500,000 distinct CDR3 sequences, roughly 13% being singletons. Absent ophthalmopathy progression within 18 months defined stable Graves' hyperthyroidism. With a duration under 2 months, the hyperthyroidism was newly diagnosed in patients aged 18 to 65. As regards this clonotype: Antigen: not known.

The CDR3 runs to 15 residues. V was pared by 6 bases and J by 2 bases, with 15 bases between. Sequencing input: blood. This TCR derives from a woman aged 18-29 years with Graves' hyperthyroidism. The rearrangement uses TRBV12-3 or TRBV12-4 and TRBJ2-3; TRBD2 is a possible D gene (5 bases). CDR3 in DNA: TGTGCCAGCAGATCCCGAAAAGACTACACAGATACGCAGTATTTT. Amino acid sequence: CASRSRKDYTDTQYF.